The clone carrying this T cell receptor (beta chain) occurred a few times. What it binds is not known. The data belong to a study of blood T cells in healthy people across ages. Study results and caveats: In long-lived donors, naive CD4+ cell counts and diversity exceeded those of aged donors. Older age went with lower TCR beta diversity per million T cells, in a roughly linear way.

Through a sample-barcoded 5' primer and a J-beta primer mix, a second PCR was run for roughly 6 to 11 cycles. Every cDNA was tagged by a template-switch adaptor with 12 random nucleotides. TCRdb called the 5' RACE reads again in MiXCR, with one record for every CDR3 protein. The table records around 690,000 distinct CDR3 sequences, around 54% of them present only once. The clonotype comes from a man between 60 and 70 years old in good health. Sequenced input: blood.

CDR3 region: CASQRGPQETQYF. CDR3 nucleotide sequence: TGTGCCTCCCAGCGGGGGCCACAAGAGACCCAGTACTTC. The chain links TRBV10-3 to TRBJ2-5; 8 bases are shared with TRBD2. Germline CDR1 and CDR2: ENHRY and SYGVKD. The ends lost 11 bases at V and 2 bases at J; junction bases unmatched: 7. CDR3 length: 13 amino acids.